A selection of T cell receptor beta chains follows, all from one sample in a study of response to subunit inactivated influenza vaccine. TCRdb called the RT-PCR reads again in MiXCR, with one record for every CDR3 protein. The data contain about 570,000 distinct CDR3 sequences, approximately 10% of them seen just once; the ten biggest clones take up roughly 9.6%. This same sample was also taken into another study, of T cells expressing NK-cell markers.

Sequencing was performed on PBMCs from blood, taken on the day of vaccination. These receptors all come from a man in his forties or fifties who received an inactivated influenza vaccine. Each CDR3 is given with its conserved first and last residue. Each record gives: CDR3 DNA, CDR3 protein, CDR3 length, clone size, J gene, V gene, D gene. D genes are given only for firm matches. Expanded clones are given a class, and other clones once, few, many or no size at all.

CDR3 DNA: TGTGCCAGTTCGCGATCAGGTGGAAAGCAGTTCTTC
CDR3 protein: CASSRSGGKQFF
CDR3 length: 12
clone size: -
J gene: TRBJ2-1
V gene: TRBV19
D gene: -

CDR3 DNA: TGCGCCAGCAGCTTGGGACTAGCGATAGGAGATACGCAGTATTTT
CDR3 protein: CASSLGLAIGDTQYF
CDR3 length: 15
clone size: few
J gene: TRBJ2-3
V gene: TRBV5-1
D gene: TRBD2

CDR3 DNA: TGTGCCAGCAGTTTAGCGCTCGGGGGGCCCGGGGAGCTGTTTTTT
CDR3 protein: CASSLALGGPGELFF
CDR3 length: 15
clone size: few
J gene: TRBJ2-2
V gene: TRBV12-3/TRBV12-4
D gene: -

CDR3 DNA: TGTGCCAGCAGCTTAGTTGGTGGGACTAGTCTTCCCGAGCAGTACTTC
CDR3 protein: CASSLVGGTSLPEQYF
CDR3 length: 16
clone size: -
J gene: TRBJ2-7
V gene: TRBV7-2
D gene: TRBD2

CDR3 DNA: TGTGCCAGCACCCGGACAGGCGGAAACACCATATATTTT
CDR3 protein: CASTRTGGNTIYF
CDR3 length: 13
clone size: -
J gene: TRBJ1-3
V gene: TRBV12-3/TRBV12-4
D gene: TRBD1

CDR3 DNA: TGTGCCAGCAGCGTAGCGGCTAGCGGCTTGGGCGGGGAGCTGTTTTTT
CDR3 protein: CASSVAASGLGGELFF
CDR3 length: 16
clone size: -
J gene: TRBJ2-2
V gene: TRBV9
D gene: TRBD2

CDR3 DNA: TGTGCCAGCAGCAATCCGACAGGGGGTAGAGCTAACTATGGCTACACCTTC
CDR3 protein: CASSNPTGGRANYGYTF
CDR3 length: 17
clone size: -
J gene: TRBJ1-2
V gene: TRBV7-6
D gene: TRBD1

CDR3 DNA: TGCGCCAGCAGCTTTGGGGACAGGGATCGCAATGAGCAGTTCTTC
CDR3 protein: CASSFGDRDRNEQFF
CDR3 length: 15
clone size: -
J gene: TRBJ2-1
V gene: TRBV5-1
D gene: TRBD1

CDR3 DNA: TGTGCCAGCAGCCCGGGACTTAATGAAAAACTGTTTTTT
CDR3 protein: CASSPGLNEKLFF
CDR3 length: 13
clone size: many
J gene: TRBJ1-4
V gene: TRBV7-2
D gene: -

CDR3 DNA: TGTGCCACCAGTGCCCCGGGGGCGAGGGTGAATGAGCAGTTCTTC
CDR3 protein: CATSAPGARVNEQFF
CDR3 length: 15
clone size: many
J gene: TRBJ2-1
V gene: TRBV24-1
D gene: -

CDR3 DNA: TGCAGTGCTTCGGGACAGTCCTCCTACGAGCAGTACTTC
CDR3 protein: CSASGQSSYEQYF
CDR3 length: 13
clone size: few
J gene: TRBJ2-7
V gene: TRBV20-1
D gene: TRBD1

CDR3 DNA: TGCAGTGCTAGTAACAGGGCACACGAGCAGTACTTC
CDR3 protein: CSASNRAHEQYF
CDR3 length: 12
clone size: few
J gene: TRBJ2-7
V gene: TRBV20-1
D gene: -